This T cell receptor (beta chain) was sequenced in a study of T cell changes during pregnancy in multiple sclerosis. Clones were read by immunoSEQ multiplex PCR, and TCRdb kept only the in-frame ones, dropping some. The data show 50,000 to 60,000 clones, around 90% seen once. The length of the CDR3 is 15 residues. Germline values: CDR1 SGDLS, CDR2 YYNGEE. J lost 9 bases, V lost 0 bases, and 5 bases had no gene match. This sequence originates from a female donor with multiple sclerosis, enrolled in a pregnancy study. The rearrangement uses TRBV9 and TRBJ1-6; 8 bases agree with TRBD1. This sample comprised CD4+ T cells from peripheral blood mononuclear cells, obtained in the first trimester of pregnancy. The CDR3 region is CASSVEEGTGSPLHF. Here the CDR3 DNA reads TGTGCCAGCAGCGTAGAGGAGGGGACAGGTTCACCCCTCCACTTT.